The clone carrying this TCR beta chain came up many times. Its antigen is as yet unknown. Every single donor gave one heparinised blood draw, and these averaged around 0.12 L. Central memory, naive, regulatory and stem cell-like memory CD4+ cells were sorted by CD45RO/CCR7/CD25/CD127/CD95/CD27. The data stem from a study of beta chain features in type 1 diabetes. Study-wide points: Cells with high TCR expression could be over-represented when cDNA is sequenced.

Reverse transcribing all isolated RNA meant expressed TCRB transcripts were sequenced. Profiled with immunoSEQ multiplex PCR; TCRdb holds only in-frame clones, not every one. The sample lists about 140,000 clones; 6.9% were seen once. The germline CDR1 and CDR2 sequences are LGHNA and YNFKEQ. This CDR3 contains 15 residues. J was trimmed by 7 bases and V by 0 bases; bases with no gene match: 5. This TCR derives from a woman under 40 in good health. The sequenced sample was central memory CD4+ T cells from blood. The chain employs TRBV4-2 and TRBJ1-5, with 8 nucleotides matching TRBD1. CDR3 protein: CASSQETGERQPQHF. Here the CDR3 DNA reads TGTGCCAGCAGCCAAGAGACAGGGGAGAGGCAGCCCCAGCATTTT.